A selection of T cell receptor beta chains follows, all from one sample in a study of vaccination and CD4 T cells after COVID-19. TCRdb ran MiXCR on the PCR reads and lists one entry per CDR3 protein. The data hold about 14,000 distinct CDR3 sequences, with around 67% observed a single time. No antigen is known for these receptors. What was sequenced was CD4+ T cells from blood, cultured in vitro. The receptors here all came from a human donor who had recovered from COVID-19. Each CDR3 is given with its conserved first and last residue. D genes are given only for firm matches. Clone sizes are given selectively: once, few, many, or a class where the clone is expanded.

D | J | size | V | DNA | CDR3
NA | TRBJ2-5 | once | TRBV2 | TGTGCCAGCATGTCCTCTCCCCTCGGGACCCAGTACTTC | CASMSSPLGTQYF
NA | TRBJ2-5 | NA | TRBV21-1 | TGTGCCAGATTACATCCGGGACTAGCGGGAGCTCGCGAGACCCAGTACTTC | CARLHPGLAGARETQYF
NA | TRBJ1-1 | NA | TRBV27 | TGTGCCAGCAGGGGTAGAGGACGTATGAACACTGAAGCTTTCTTT | CASRGRGRMNTEAFF
TRBD2 | TRBJ2-6 | NA | TRBV7-3 | TGTGCCAGCAGCCCGGGACTAGCGGGAGGAGCCGGGGCCAACGTCCTGACTTTC | CASSPGLAGGAGANVLTF
NA | TRBJ1-1 | NA | TRBV2 | TGTGCCAGCCTATTAGGTCGAGTCACTGAAGCTTTCTTT | CASLLGRVTEAFF
NA | TRBJ1-1 | NA | TRBV7-2 | TGTGCCAGCAGCACACCGCCCCTTGGGGTATTGGTCACTGAAGCTTTCTTT | CASSTPPLGVLVTEAFF
NA | TRBJ2-4 | NA | TRBV20-1 | TGCAGTGCTCGAGGGTGGGGAACCGGGCACGAAAACATTCAGTACTTC | CSARGWGTGHENIQYF
TRBD1 | TRBJ2-7 | NA | TRBV24-1 | TGTGCCACCAGTGCCCGGGGACAGGTCGCCGAGCAGTACTTC | CATSARGQVAEQYF
TRBD1 | TRBJ1-1 | few | TRBV12-3/TRBV12-4 | TGTGCCAGCAGCCAGACAGGGAGGCGGACTGAAGCTTTCTTT | CASSQTGRRTEAFF
NA | TRBJ1-5 | few | TRBV2 | TGTGCCAGCAGTACCCCATATCCCTATAGCAATCAGCCCCAGCATTTT | CASSTPYPYSNQPQHF
TRBD1 | TRBJ1-3 | NA | TRBV12-3/TRBV12-4 | TGTGCCAGCCCGCACAGGGGGATCTCTGGAAACACCATATATTTT | CASPHRGISGNTIYF
NA | TRBJ1-5 | few | TRBV6-5 | TGTGCCAGCAGTTACTCGGACGGGCCCCAGCATTTT | CASSYSDGPQHF
NA | TRBJ2-1 | NA | TRBV18 | TGTGCCAGCTCACCTCGGGACACCTTCTACAATGAGCAGTTCTTC | CASSPRDTFYNEQFF
NA | TRBJ2-3 | NA | TRBV7-9 | TGTGCCAGCAGTATAAGGGAAGATACGCAGTATTTT | CASSIREDTQYF
NA | TRBJ1-1 | once | TRBV7-2 | TGTGCCAGCAGCTTAAGTATCCCGCGACAAGACCTTGTAGCTTTCTTT | CASSLSIPRQDLVAFF
NA | TRBJ1-2 | once | TRBV6-1 | TGTGCCAGCAGTGAGGCAGAGGGGTTTTATGGCTACACCTTC | CASSEAEGFYGYTF
NA | TRBJ1-6 | large | TRBV7-2 | TGTGCCAGCACCTTACTACCGACCGCGAAACCCCTCCACTTT | CASTLLPTAKPLHF
NA | TRBJ1-5 | once | TRBV19 | TGTGCCAGTAGTATGGGCCGTCGGGGGGGGGATCAGCCCCAGCATTTT | CASSMGRRGGDQPQHF
NA | TRBJ2-2 | NA | TRBV20-1 | TGCAGTGCTCAAATCCACTCAACGGACTTTACCGGGGAGCTGTTTTTT | CSAQIHSTDFTGELFF
TRBD1 | TRBJ1-2 | NA | TRBV25-1 | TGTGCCAGCAGTGAATATGGGACAGGGAGAGGGAACTATGGCTACACCTTC | CASSEYGTGRGNYGYTF
TRBD2 | TRBJ2-5 | NA | TRBV19 | TGTGCCAGTAGGCGCACGGGGGGGGAGACCCAGTACTTC | CASRRTGGETQYF